The text below deals with one TCR beta chain. Its antigen remains unknown. PCR amplification relied on 60 Vbeta primers (plus 13 Jbeta primers). Per the authors' pipeline: A later analysis tallied 80 million or so unique TCR beta chains, approximately 10 million of them shared. Measured with immunoSEQ multiplex PCR; TCRdb has only the in-frame clones, and not every one. V and J calls and clone size are those listed in that table; D and trimming were worked out from the DNA. In all, the sample yields around 60,000 clones. Trimming took off 5 bases at V and 9 bases at J, with 11 bases between the two ends. The length of the CDR3 is 11 residues. Germline lookup yields CDR1 GTSNPN and CDR2 SVGIG (reference sequence). These data originate in a study of cytomegalovirus exposure and HLA in healthy donors. Study-wide findings and caveats: Previous analysis showed most TCR beta V segments were productive about 87% or about 30% of the time. Indistinguishability led to the exclusion of some V segments, TRBV6-2 and TRBV6-3 included.

Although they were nominally healthy when sampled, donors likely had unrecorded immune exposures. The gene calls are TRBV30 and TRBJ2-1, with a possible D match to TRBD1 (6 bases). The sample was PBMCs. This sequence was found in a young woman in good health and CMV-seronegative. CDR3 sequence reads: CAWEQGIEQFF. The CDR3 region has the DNA TGTGCCTGGGAACAGGGTATTGAGCAGTTCTTC.